This record covers a single T cell receptor beta chain. The antigen remains unidentified. The data derive from a study of cytomegalovirus exposure and HLA in healthy donors. The study, taken as a whole, reports: The study labeled approximately 150 TCR beta chains cytomegalovirus-associated.

PCR used 60 Vbeta primers and 13 Jbeta primers. The method was immunoSEQ multiplex PCR; TCRdb's version includes in-frame clones alone and lacks a portion of them. The sample lists over 95,000 clones; around three quarters were seen once. Germline V gives CDR1 SGHTS, CDR2 YDEGEE. J lost 4 bases, V lost 0 bases, and 5 bases had no gene match. The CDR3 has 15 amino acids. The V call is TRBV5-8, the J call TRBJ2-7; 9 nucleotides match TRBD1. This sequence originates from a man aged 35 to 55 in good health and CMV-seropositive. The sample comprised PBMCs. This CDR3 is CASSLEQGAWYEQYF. CDR3 nucleotide sequence: TGTGCCAGCAGCTTGGAACAGGGGGCTTGGTACGAGCAGTACTTC.